These 5 T cell receptor beta chains came from one sample sequenced in a study of cytomegalovirus exposure and HLA in healthy donors (dated by TCRdb to the late 2010s). The library was produced with the immunoSEQ multiplex PCR assay. The multiplex PCR relied on a mix of 60 forward primers for TCR Vbeta segments and 13 reverse primers for TCR Jbeta segments. Held by TCRdb, this immuneACCESS table contains in-frame sequences only and omits some clones. Under half of the omission traces to an unresolved V gene where checked; the cause of the rest is unknown. The sample yields 100,000 to 150,000 clones; under 85% were counted once. The ten biggest clones cover 4% to 4.5% of the sample. What was sequenced was PBMCs. Receptor source: a woman aged 45-65 years in good health and CMV-seropositive.

This clone was seen once. The CDR3 DNA follows: TGTGCCAGCAGCCGGGGTCGGGGTGATGGCTACACCTTC. Protein product: CASSRGRGDGYTF. J is TRBJ1-2 and V is TRBV5-8; D uncertain. This CDR3 is 13 amino acids long. Germline V gene sequence: CDR1 SGHTS, CDR2 YDEGEE. Trimming left V 4 bases short and J 6 bases short, with 13 bases between.

The chain carries TRBV12-5 and TRBJ2-5; 8 bases line up with TRBD1. The CDR3 loop spans 17 amino acids. With 4 bases clipped from V and 6 bases from J, the junction kept 16 bases outside the gene matches. CDR1 and CDR2 from the germline V gene are LGHNT and FRNRAP. The CDR3, as DNA: TGTGCTAGTGGTTCCTCCACCTCGGACAGGGTCGGACAGACCCAGTACTTC. Protein: CASGSSTSDRVGQTQYF.

The chain carries TRBV27 and TRBJ1-2, with a possible D match to TRBD1 (6 bases). The CDR3 runs 14 residues. Trimming removed 4 bases from V and 7 bases from J, with 16 bases in between. Germline V lookup: CDR1 MNHEY, CDR2 SMNVEV (reference sequence). In DNA, the CDR3 is TGTGCCAGCAGTTGGACAGCGACCCTATCTGGCTACACCTTC. This gives the protein CASSWTATLSGYTF.

The chain combines TRBV5-1 with TRBJ2-7; 10 nucleotides match TRBD1. The CDR3 totals 16 residues. The junction had 12 bases not matched to a gene; V was cut back by 4 bases and J by 5 bases. CDR1 is SGHRS, CDR2 YFSETQ, per germline. CDR3: CASSTRTGTGDNEQYF. The CDR3 DNA follows: TGCGCCAGCAGCACTCGGACCGGGACAGGGGACAACGAGCAGTACTTC.

This clone was seen once. V gene TRBV28 combines with J gene TRBJ2-1; a weak D match, TRBD1 (6 bases). V lost 10 bases and J lost 4, with 8 bases in between. The CDR3 has 11 residues. The germline CDR1 and CDR2 sequences are MDHEN and SYDVKM. The CDR3 nucleotides are TGTGCCATAGGACAGTACAATGAGCAGTTCTTC. It yields the protein CAIGQYNEQFF.